Presented here are 9 T cell receptor beta chains from one specimen sequenced in a study of blood T cell repertoires in COVID-19. Measured with immunoSEQ multiplex PCR; TCRdb has only the in-frame clones, and not every one. The repertoire consists of roughly 120,000 clones, with approximately 85% occurring once and the leading ten covering roughly 3%. Sequenced material: peripheral blood. The receptor source for this set is a woman at least 80 years old with COVID-19, enrolled during active disease.

This sequence joins TRBV6-6 and TRBJ2-1; 9 bases match TRBD1. J gave up 12 bases and V 5 bases, and 8 bases lay outside the gene matches. The germline CDR1 and CDR2 sequences are MNHNY and SVGAGI (reference sequence). This CDR3 spans 13 amino acids. The CDR3 region is CASSQGTGSLQFF. Here the CDR3 DNA reads TGTGCCAGCAGTCAGGGGACAGGGTCCCTGCAGTTCTTC.

This clone was seen just once. This chain links TRBV6-5 with TRBJ2-7; TRBD1 matches 9 bases. After removal of 0 bases from V and 3 bases from J, the junction contained 3 bases not matched to a gene. CDR3 length equals 15 residues. CDR1 is MNHEY, CDR2 SVGAGI, per germline. CDR3 region: CASSYSYRGLYEQYF. Here the CDR3 DNA reads TGTGCCAGCAGTTACTCATACAGGGGGCTCTACGAGCAGTACTTC.

V gene TRBV6-2 or TRBV6-3 combines with J gene TRBJ2-1; 9 bases match TRBD1. V was clipped by 3 bases and J by 7 bases; unmatched bases: 16. Germline V gene sequence: CDR1 MNHEY, CDR2 SVGEGT. The CDR3 has 18 amino acids. As DNA, the CDR3 is TGTGCCAGCAGTTATAATCCGGCACAGGGGGCAATCCTTAATGAGCAGTTCTTC. This sequence encodes CASSYNPAQGAILNEQFF.

J is TRBJ2-1 and V is TRBV28; the match to TRBD2 covers 8 bases. Losses at the gene ends were 5 bases for V and 6 bases for J; bases not matched to a gene: 9. CDR1 MDHEN and CDR2 SYDVKM come from the germline V gene. The CDR3 runs to 15 residues. The CDR3 spells CASSITGTRVNEQFF. The DNA for the CDR3 is TGTGCCAGCAGTATCACCGGGACTAGAGTCAATGAGCAGTTCTTC. Full variable domain (outside the CDR3, taken from reference TRBV28 and TRBJ2-1): DVKVTQSSRYLVKRTGEKVFLECVQDMDHENMFWYRQDPGLGLRLIYFSYDVKMKEKGDIPEGYSVSREKKERFSLILESASTNQTSMYLCASSITGTRVNEQFFGPGTRLTVL.

The chain joins TRBV28 to TRBJ2-7; D ambiguous. The germline V gene encodes CDR1 MDHEN and CDR2 SYDVKM. V lost 4 bases, J lost 5 bases, and 12 bases lay in between. CDR3 length: 13 amino acids. The DNA of the CDR3 is TGTGCCAGCAGTTCCGGTTTGAGCGACGAGCAGTACTTC. Protein sequence: CASSSGLSDEQYF.

The chain recombines TRBV5-1 with TRBJ1-6, with 9 nucleotides matching TRBD1. In germline, CDR1 is SGHRS, CDR2 YFSETQ. The CDR3 runs to 15 residues. The V and J ends lost 0 bases and 10 bases, in that order; junction bases with no gene match: 5. The CDR3 nucleotides read TGCGCCAGCAGCTTGGCCGTGACAGGGGGATCACCCCTCCACTTT. Its translation: CASSLAVTGGSPLHF.

V gene TRBV6-2 or TRBV6-3 combines with J gene TRBJ2-2; 7 nucleotides line up with TRBD2. The ends lost 4 bases at V and 6 bases at J; junction bases unmatched: 5. The germline V gene encodes CDR1 MNHEY and CDR2 SVGEGT. CDR3 length equals 14 residues. CDR3: CASSFSTSAGELFF. DNA of the CDR3: TGTGCCAGCAGTTTTTCAACTAGCGCCGGGGAGCTGTTTTTT.

The chain combines TRBV28 with TRBJ2-5, with 8 bases lining up with TRBD2. Losses at the gene ends were 2 bases for V and 4 bases for J; bases not matched to a gene: 15. The CDR3 totals 18 residues. Germline V gene lookup returns CDR1 MDHEN and CDR2 SYDVKM. The CDR3 protein is CASSLTYSSGIPVETQYF. In DNA, the CDR3 is TGTGCCAGCAGTTTAACGTATAGTAGCGGGATACCGGTAGAGACCCAGTACTTC.

V is TRBV5-1 and J is TRBJ2-1; 10 bases match TRBD2. Germline trimming cut 2 bases from V and 4 bases from J; bases unmatched to any gene: 3. Germline assignment: CDR1 SGHRS and CDR2 YFSETQ. CDR3 size: 15 residues. The CDR3: CASSLKTSGYNEQFF. CDR3 nucleotides: TGCGCCAGCAGCTTAAAGACTAGCGGGTACAATGAGCAGTTCTTC.